This T cell receptor beta chain is drawn from a study of shared clonotypes between healthy human individuals. About the study: Each donor's CD4 naive and CD4 memory cells filled three plates apiece, CD8 naive two, and CD8 memory one.

The repertoire was sequenced with immunoSEQ multiplex PCR; TCRdb's copy has only in-frame clones and lacks some. This sample yields about 2.4 million clones, of which over 85% are seen a single time; approximately 0.35% belongs to the top ten. CDR1 is SGHVS, CDR2 FQNEAQ, per germline. Trimming removed 5 bases from V and 9 bases from J, with 14 bases in between. CDR3 length: 13 residues. V is TRBV7-8 and J is TRBJ1-5; D is uncertain. This clonotype was sampled from a young man in good health. Some clones in this sample may be carry-over from other donors' samples. Sequenced: naive CD4+ T cells from PBMCs. Subset of the sample: CD45RA+ positively selected. The CDR3: CASSETHPWPQHF. For the CDR3, the DNA is TGTGCCAGCAGCGAAACACACCCGTGGCCCCAGCATTTT.